This T cell receptor beta chain was captured by sequencing in a study of blood T cells in healthy people across ages. The CDR3 covers 16 residues. The junction had 6 bases not matched to a gene; V was cut back by 1 base and J by 6 bases. The germline V gene has CDR1 SGHTA and CDR2 FQGNSA. Study conclusions and caveats: Age showed a roughly linear inverse relationship with TCR beta diversity per million T cells.

Each donor supplied approximately 10 milliliters of peripheral blood. With a J-beta primer mix and a sample-barcoded 5' primer, a second PCR ran roughly 6 to 11 cycles. Any given sample supplied a minimum of 2.5 million CDR3-containing paired-end reads. One entry per CDR3 protein results from TCRdb running MiXCR on the 5' RACE reads. The sample has 700,000 to 850,000 distinct CDR3 sequences; roughly 34% are singletons. There are a few counts of this clonotype. The antigen remains undetermined. The TCR was taken from a young man in good health. The chain carries TRBV7-2 and TRBJ1-6, with 7 bases identical to TRBD1. Sequencing was done on a sample of blood. The CDR3 spells CASSLVPRGINSPLHF. In nucleotides, the CDR3 is TGTGCCAGCAGCTTAGTCCCCAGGGGGATTAATTCACCCCTCCACTTT.